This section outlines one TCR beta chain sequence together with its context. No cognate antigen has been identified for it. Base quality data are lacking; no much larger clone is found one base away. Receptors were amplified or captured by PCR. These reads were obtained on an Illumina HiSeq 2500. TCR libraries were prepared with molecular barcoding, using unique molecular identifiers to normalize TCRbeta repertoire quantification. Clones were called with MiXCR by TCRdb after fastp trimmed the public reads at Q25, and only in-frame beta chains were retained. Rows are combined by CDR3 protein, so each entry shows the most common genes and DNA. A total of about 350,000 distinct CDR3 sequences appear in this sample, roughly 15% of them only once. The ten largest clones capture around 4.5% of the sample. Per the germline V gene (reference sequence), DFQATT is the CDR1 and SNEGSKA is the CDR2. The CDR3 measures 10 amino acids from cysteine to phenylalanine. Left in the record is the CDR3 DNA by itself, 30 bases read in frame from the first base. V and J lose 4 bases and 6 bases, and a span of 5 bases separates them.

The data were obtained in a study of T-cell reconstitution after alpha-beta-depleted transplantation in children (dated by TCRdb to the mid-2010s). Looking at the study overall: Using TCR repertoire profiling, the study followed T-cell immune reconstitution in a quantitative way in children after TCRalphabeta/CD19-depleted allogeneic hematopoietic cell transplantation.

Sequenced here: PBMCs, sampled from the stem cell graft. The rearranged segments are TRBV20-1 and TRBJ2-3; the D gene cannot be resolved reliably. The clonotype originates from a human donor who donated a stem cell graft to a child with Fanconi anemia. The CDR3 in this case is CSANPDTQYF. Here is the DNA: TGCAGTGCTAACCCGGATACGCAGTATTTT.